Presented here are 22 T cell receptor beta chains from one specimen sequenced in a study of T-cell reconstitution after alpha-beta-depleted transplantation in children. Preparation of the TCRbeta library involved a method that used unique molecular identifiers. TCRdb itself ran the PCR reads through MiXCR, one entry per CDR3 protein. The repertoire holds a few hundred thousand distinct CDR3 sequences, roughly a quarter seen once, with around 4.8% in the top ten. Sequencing used PBMCs, mostly from graft donor cells, obtained 360 days after TCRalphabeta/CD19-depleted stem cell transplant. These receptors all stem from a female patient aged 2-15 years who had a stem cell transplant for congenital amegakaryocytic thrombocytopenia, so the T cells may come from the graft donor.

This chain uses TRBV12-3 or TRBV12-4 with TRBJ1-2; 10 bases align to TRBD1. V lost 5 bases and J lost 8; bases outside the gene matches: 20. This CDR3 has 18 amino acids. The CDR3 DNA reads as TGTGCCAGCAGTCCCCGGGACAGGGGTTTTCCAGTGTCTTGGGGCTACACCTTC. Translating gives CASSPRDRGFPVSWGYTF.

This sequence joins TRBV12-3 or TRBV12-4 and TRBJ1-5; 12 positions agree with TRBD1. The V segment lost 1 base and the J segment 6 bases; nucleotides outside the gene matches: 7. The CDR3 covers 17 residues. CDR3 residues: CASSLEGTGGAGQPQHF. The CDR3 DNA is TGTGCCAGCAGTTTAGAGGGGACAGGGGGCGCGGGTCAGCCCCAGCATTTT.

This clonotype was detected a few times. The chain uses TRBV6-1 and TRBJ2-3, with D unresolved. Trimming stripped 6 bases from V and 0 bases from J, with 10 bases between. The CDR3 sequence is 14 residues long. Germline V gene data show CDR1 as MNHNS and CDR2 as SASEGT. The CDR3 sequence is CASSPTASTDTQYF. CDR3 sequence (DNA): TGTGCCAGCAGCCCTACGGCCAGCACAGATACGCAGTATTTT.

This clonotype was observed a few times. The chain couples TRBV11-1 to TRBJ2-2; 12 bases map to TRBD2. The V segment lost 2 bases and the J segment 1 base; nucleotides outside the gene matches: 8. Germline values: CDR1 SGHAT, CDR2 FQDESV (reference sequence). This CDR3 contains 19 residues. CDR3 bases: TGTGCCAGCAGCTTAAGAGCTGGACTAGCGGGATGGAACACCGGGGAGCTGTTTTTT. Translated: CASSLRAGLAGWNTGELFF.

This clonotype was counted between two and nine times. The chain couples TRBV12-3 or TRBV12-4 to TRBJ2-6, with a weak D call TRBD1 (6 bases). Trimming removed 4 bases at V and 3 bases at J, with 22 bases between. This CDR3 has 19 amino acids. DNA of the CDR3: TGTGCCAGCAGTTCCACCGGGACACCAATTATCCATGGGGCCAACGTCCTGACTTTC. This codes for CASSSTGTPIIHGANVLTF.

The chain recombines TRBV19 with TRBJ1-1; D unresolved. Trimming took off 3 bases at V and 7 bases at J, with 12 bases between the two ends. Germline assignment: CDR1 LNHDA and CDR2 SQIVND (reference sequence). This CDR3 has 13 amino acids. As DNA, the CDR3 is TGTGCCAGTAGTATTCGGCGGGAACTTGAAGCTTTCTTT. Its protein product is CASSIRRELEAFF.

This clonotype was found a few times. V and J are TRBV20-1 and TRBJ2-5; a weak D match, TRBD2 (6 bases). The V gene's germline CDR1 is DFQATT and CDR2 SNEGSKA (reference sequence). Between the trimmed V and J ends, which lost 6 bases and 1 base, there was a span of 18 bases. This CDR3 contains 15 residues. The DNA of the CDR3 is TGCAGTGCCCTTAGCAGAGCGACTAGCCAAGAGACCCAGTACTTC. Protein: CSALSRATSQETQYF.

In this sample, this clonotype turned up many times. The rearrangement links TRBV24-1 to TRBJ2-3, with 7 positions matching TRBD1. Germline assignment: CDR1 KGHDR and CDR2 SFDVKD. V shed 5 bases and J 0 bases; nucleotides not matched to a gene: 7. This CDR3 has 16 residues. The CDR3 reads CATSATGQKSTDTQYF. The CDR3 DNA is TGTGCCACCAGTGCCACGGGACAGAAAAGCACAGATACGCAGTATTTT.

This clonotype was counted at least ten times. This chain links TRBV20-1 with TRBJ1-2; no reliable D call. This CDR3 spans 10 amino acids. Germline CDR1 and CDR2: DFQATT and SNEGSKA (reference sequence). V dropped 3 bases and J dropped 6 bases, with 5 bases sitting between them. DNA for the CDR3: TGCAGTGCTAGGGAGAATGGCTACACCTTC. Translation: CSARENGYTF.

The chain couples TRBV7-2 to TRBJ2-1; 14 bases agree with TRBD2. The length of the CDR3 is 15 residues. Per germline, CDR1 SGHTA and CDR2 FQGNSA. The ends lost 6 bases at V and 9 bases at J; junction bases unmatched: 7. This chain's CDR3 is CASRRTSGRPSEQFF. DNA for the CDR3: TGTGCCAGCAGGCGGACTAGCGGGAGGCCGAGTGAGCAGTTCTTC. Based on the CDR3 plus reference TRBV7-2 and TRBJ2-1, the full variable domain is GAGVSQSPSNKVTEKGKDVELRCDPISGHTALYWYRQSLGQGLEFLIYFQGNSAPDKSGLPSDRFSAERTGGSVSTLTIQRTQQEDSAVYLCASRRTSGRPSEQFFGPGTRLTVL.

This clonotype was detected once. The V and J genes are TRBV3-1 and TRBJ2-3; TRBD2 matches 10 bases. Germline CDR1 LGHDT, CDR2 YNNKEL (reference sequence). This CDR3 has 17 residues. Trimming removed 1 base from V and 7 bases from J; junction bases left unmatched: 11. CDR3 nucleotides: TGTGCCAGCAGCCAAGTAGCTAGCGGGGGAAGCGTGCATACGCAGTATTTT. Amino acids: CASSQVASGGSVHTQYF.

V and J are TRBV7-8 and TRBJ1-1; D is unresolved. V lost 6 bases and J 0 bases, leaving 14 bases between the germline ends. Germline V gene data show CDR1 as SGHVS and CDR2 as FQNEAQ. This CDR3 spans 15 amino acids. The CDR3 region has the DNA TGTGCCAGCAGAACGAAAACTCAGGTGAACACTGAAGCTTTCTTT. Translation gives CASRTKTQVNTEAFF.

This clonotype appeared a few times. The chain links TRBV20-1 to TRBJ2-3; D is possibly TRBD1 (6 bases). The germline V and J ends were trimmed by 3 bases and 0 bases, with 10 bases remaining between them. CDR1 is DFQATT and CDR2 is SNEGSKA in the germline V gene (reference sequence). The length of the CDR3 is 14 residues. CDR3 sequence: CSARQGRSTDTQYF. As DNA, the CDR3 is TGCAGTGCTAGGCAGGGGCGAAGCACAGATACGCAGTATTTT.

This clonotype was detected only a few times. This chain uses TRBV7-9 with TRBJ2-7; tentative D call: TRBD2 (6 bases). Germline assignment: CDR1 SEHNR and CDR2 FQNEAQ (reference sequence). This CDR3 comprises 12 residues. V lost 3 bases and J 10 bases, leaving 13 bases between the germline ends. CDR3 residues: CASSFFEEGQYF. CDR3 sequence (DNA): TGTGCCAGCAGCTTTTTCGAGGAGGGACAGTACTTC.

The V gene is TRBV2, the J gene TRBJ1-5, with D unclear. Germline lookup yields CDR1 SNHLY and CDR2 FYNNEI. Trimming pared 4 bases from V and 11 bases from J, leaving 15 bases between. This CDR3 region has 13 residues. The CDR3 region is CASSAPGHRAQHF. The CDR3 region has the DNA TGTGCCAGCAGTGCGCCAGGCCATCGAGCCCAGCATTTT.

Here the CDR3 reads CATSREVLAGATDTQYF. The CDR3, as DNA: TGTGCCACCAGCAGAGAAGTACTAGCGGGGGCCACAGATACGCAGTATTTT. The chain joins TRBV15 to TRBJ2-3; 11 nucleotides agree with TRBD2. The CDR3 loop spans 17 amino acids. The junction had 4 bases not matched to a gene; V was cut back by 0 bases and J by 2 bases. Germline CDR1 reads LNHNV; CDR2 reads YYDKDF (reference sequence).

In its sample, this clonotype was seen a few times. V is TRBV15 and J is TRBJ2-5, with no clear D. Per the germline V gene, CDR1 is LNHNV and CDR2 is YYDKDF (reference sequence). There are 11 residues in the CDR3. Trimming took 5 bases from V and 5 from J, leaving 6 bases between them. The CDR3 region is CATSPGETQYF. The CDR3 coding sequence is TGTGCCACCAGCCCCGGGGAGACCCAGTACTTC.

This clonotype was detected many times. The gene calls are TRBV2 and TRBJ1-1; no reliable D call. The CDR3 totals 12 residues. Deletions cut 6 bases from V and 0 bases from J, with 5 bases between. Germline assignment: CDR1 SNHLY and CDR2 FYNNEI. The CDR3 loop is CASSVMNTEAFF. For the CDR3, the DNA is TGTGCCAGCAGCGTCATGAACACTGAAGCTTTCTTT.

The V and J genes are TRBV5-6 and TRBJ1-3; no clear D. This CDR3 contains 14 residues. V was clipped by 1 base and J by 2 bases, with 7 bases between them. Per germline, CDR1 SGHDT and CDR2 YYEEEE. As DNA, the CDR3 is TGTGCCAGCAGCTTGAAGGGAACTGGAAACACCATATATTTT. Amino acids: CASSLKGTGNTIYF.

The table lists this clonotype with a count of one. The V and J genes are TRBV20-1 and TRBJ1-2; D perhaps matches TRBD1 (6 bases). Germline CDR1 DFQATT, CDR2 SNEGSKA (reference sequence). Deletions cut 7 bases from V and 6 bases from J, with 9 bases between. The CDR3 is 10 amino acids. The CDR3 is CSGQGNGYTF. The CDR3 DNA reads as TGCAGTGGCCAGGGGAATGGCTACACCTTC.

This clonotype was picked up a small number of times. This chain links TRBV20-1 with TRBJ2-5; 9 nucleotides match TRBD2. V lost 3 bases to trimming and J lost 9 bases; unmatched junction nucleotides: 5. The CDR3 is made up of 12 amino acids. Per germline, CDR1 DFQATT and CDR2 SNEGSKA (reference sequence). The CDR3 bases are TGCAGTGCTAGGCGGGAGGGTGGGGCCCAGTACTTC. Encoded protein: CSARREGGAQYF.

The V call is TRBV28, the J call TRBJ1-3; unclear D gene. The CDR3 is 14 residues long. The germline gives CDR1 MDHEN, CDR2 SYDVKM. V was clipped by 3 bases and J by 0 bases, with 6 bases between them. The chain's CDR3 is CASSFINSGNTIYF. The CDR3 DNA reads as TGTGCCAGCAGTTTCATAAACTCTGGAAACACCATATATTTT.